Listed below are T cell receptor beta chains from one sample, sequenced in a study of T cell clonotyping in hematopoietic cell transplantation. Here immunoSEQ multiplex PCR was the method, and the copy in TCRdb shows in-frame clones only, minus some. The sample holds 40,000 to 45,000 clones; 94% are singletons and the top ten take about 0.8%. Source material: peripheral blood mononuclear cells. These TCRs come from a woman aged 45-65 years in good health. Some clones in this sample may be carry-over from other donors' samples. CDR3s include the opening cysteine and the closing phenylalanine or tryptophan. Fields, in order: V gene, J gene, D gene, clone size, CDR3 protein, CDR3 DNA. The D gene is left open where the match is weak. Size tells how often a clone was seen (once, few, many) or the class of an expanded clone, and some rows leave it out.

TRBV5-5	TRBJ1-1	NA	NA	CASRRLGNTEAFF	TGTGCCAGCAGACGACTGGGGAACACTGAAGCTTTCTTT
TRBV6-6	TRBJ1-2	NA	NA	CASSYFTPTGYTF	TGTGCCAGCAGTTACTTTACTCCGACCGGCTACACCTTC
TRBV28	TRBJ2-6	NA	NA	CASSSGSSGANVLTF	TGTGCCAGCAGTTCGGGCAGCTCTGGGGCCAACGTCCTGACTTTC
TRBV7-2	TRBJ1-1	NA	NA	CASSFNTGVAFF	TGTGCCAGCAGCTTTAATACGGGCGTGGCTTTCTTT
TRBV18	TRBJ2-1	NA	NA	CASSPADEQFF	TGTGCCAGCTCACCCGCGGATGAGCAGTTCTTC
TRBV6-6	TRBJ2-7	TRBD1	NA	CASSYSPGQGYEQYF	TGTGCCAGCAGTTACTCACCGGGACAGGGTTACGAGCAGTACTTC
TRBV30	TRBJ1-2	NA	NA	CAWSVPNYGYTF	TGTGCCTGGAGTGTACCTAACTATGGCTACACCTTC
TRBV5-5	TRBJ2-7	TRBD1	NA	CASSLGQGLDEQYF	TGTGCCAGCAGCTTGGGACAGGGGCTAGACGAGCAGTACTTC
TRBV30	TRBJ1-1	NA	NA	CAFERNTEAFF	TGTGCCTTTGAGAGGAACACTGAAGCTTTCTTT
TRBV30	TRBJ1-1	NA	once	CAWTLHGETEAFF	TGTGCCTGGACCCTCCATGGTGAGACTGAAGCTTTCTTT
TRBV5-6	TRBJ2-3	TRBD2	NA	CASCSGGQVTDTQYF	TGTGCCAGCTGTAGCGGGGGGCAAGTCACAGATACGCAGTATTTT
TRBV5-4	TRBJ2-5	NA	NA	CASSLTGYKETQYF	TGTGCCAGCAGCCTAACAGGGTACAAAGAGACCCAGTACTTC
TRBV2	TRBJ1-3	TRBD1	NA	CASSETRQGHSGNTIYF	TGTGCCAGCAGTGAGACTAGACAGGGGCACTCTGGAAACACCATATATTTT
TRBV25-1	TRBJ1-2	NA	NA	CASSEYVDGRGGYTF	TGTGCCAGCAGTGAATATGTGGACGGGAGGGGTGGCTACACCTTC
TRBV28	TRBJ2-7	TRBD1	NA	CASTPIGQGAYEQYF	TGTGCCAGCACTCCTATAGGACAGGGGGCCTACGAGCAGTACTTC
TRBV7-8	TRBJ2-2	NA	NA	CASSLGTGELFF	TGTGCCAGCAGCTTAGGCACCGGGGAGCTGTTTTTT
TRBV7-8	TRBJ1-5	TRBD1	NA	CASSLYGQGNQPQHF	TGTGCCAGCAGCTTATACGGACAGGGTAATCAGCCCCAGCATTTT
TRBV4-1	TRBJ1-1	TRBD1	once	CASSHGRQGITEAFF	TGCGCCAGCAGCCACGGACGACAGGGGATCACTGAAGCTTTCTTT
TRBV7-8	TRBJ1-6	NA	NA	CASSLVNANNSPLHF	TGTGCCAGCAGCTTAGTAAACGCGAATAATTCACCCCTCCACTTT
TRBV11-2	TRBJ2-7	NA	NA	CASSQVNYEQYF	TGTGCCAGCAGCCAAGTTAACTACGAGCAGTACTTC
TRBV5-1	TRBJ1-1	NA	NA	CASSPRPNTEAFF	TGCGCCAGCAGTCCGAGACCGAACACTGAAGCTTTCTTT
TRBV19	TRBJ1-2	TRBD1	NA	CASSQDREVYGYTF	TGTGCCAGTAGCCAAGACAGGGAAGTCTATGGCTACACCTTC
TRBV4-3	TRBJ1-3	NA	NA	CASSPDVGVSGNTIYF	TGCGCCAGCAGCCCGGACGTCGGGGTCTCTGGAAACACCATATATTTT
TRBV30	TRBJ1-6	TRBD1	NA	CATGQYNSPLHF	TGTGCTACGGGACAGTATAATTCACCCCTCCACTTT
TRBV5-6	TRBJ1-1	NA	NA	CASSLGAGDPEAFF	TGTGCCAGCAGCTTGGGGGCAGGGGACCCTGAAGCTTTCTTT
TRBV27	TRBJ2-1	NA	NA	CASSSIYNEQFF	TGTGCCAGCAGTTCTATATACAATGAGCAGTTCTTC
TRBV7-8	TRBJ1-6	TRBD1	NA	CASSSGQQDSPLHF	TGTGCCAGCAGCTCGGGACAGCAGGATTCACCCCTCCACTTT
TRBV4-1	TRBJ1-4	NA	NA	CASSPRGPYEKLFF	TGCGCCAGCAGTCCGAGAGGACCCTATGAAAAACTGTTTTTT
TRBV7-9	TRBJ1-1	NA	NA	CASSPFSGASNTEAFF	TGTGCCAGCAGCCCTTTCTCAGGGGCTTCGAACACTGAAGCTTTCTTT
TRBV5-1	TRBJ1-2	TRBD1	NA	CASSYGTEYGYTF	TGCGCCAGCAGCTACGGGACAGAGTATGGCTACACCTTC
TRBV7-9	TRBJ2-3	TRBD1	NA	CASDRGLRNTQYF	TGTGCCAGCGACAGGGGGCTAAGAAATACGCAGTATTTT
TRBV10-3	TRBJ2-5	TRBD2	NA	CAISESRTRPETQYF	TGTGCCATCAGTGAGTCGCGGACTAGACCCGAGACCCAGTACTTC
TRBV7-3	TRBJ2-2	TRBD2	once	CASSAGGGSNTGELFF	TGTGCCAGCAGCGCTGGGGGGGGATCGAACACCGGGGAGCTGTTTTTT
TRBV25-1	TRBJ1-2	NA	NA	CASSEWFPRNGYTF	TGTGCCAGCAGTGAATGGTTCCCCCGAAATGGCTACACCTTC
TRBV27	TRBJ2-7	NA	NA	CAATRSGIDSYEQYF	TGTGCCGCAACGCGGTCCGGGATCGACTCCTACGAGCAGTACTTC
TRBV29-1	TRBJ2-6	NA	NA	CSVDGSGANVLTF	TGCAGCGTTGATGGCTCTGGGGCCAACGTCCTGACTTTC
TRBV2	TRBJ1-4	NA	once	CAGYGQIFNEKLFF	TGTGCCGGTTATGGACAGATATTTAATGAAAAACTGTTTTTT
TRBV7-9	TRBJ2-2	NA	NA	CASSLSWGGELFF	TGTGCCAGCAGCTTAAGCTGGGGCGGGGAGCTGTTTTTT
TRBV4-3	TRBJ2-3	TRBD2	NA	CASSLLMGSGGDTDTQYF	TGCGCCAGCAGCCTCCTGATGGGTAGCGGGGGGGACACAGATACGCAGTATTTT
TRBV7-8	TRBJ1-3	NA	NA	CASSAQDSSPGNTIYF	TGTGCCAGCAGCGCACAGGACAGTTCTCCTGGAAACACCATATATTTT
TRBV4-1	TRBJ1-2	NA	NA	CASSPGVNYGYTF	TGCGCCAGCAGCCCAGGGGTTAACTATGGCTACACCTTC
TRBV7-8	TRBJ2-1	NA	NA	CASSLEVRYSSVNEQFF	TGTGCCAGCAGCTTAGAGGTTAGGTACTCCTCGGTGAATGAGCAGTTCTTC